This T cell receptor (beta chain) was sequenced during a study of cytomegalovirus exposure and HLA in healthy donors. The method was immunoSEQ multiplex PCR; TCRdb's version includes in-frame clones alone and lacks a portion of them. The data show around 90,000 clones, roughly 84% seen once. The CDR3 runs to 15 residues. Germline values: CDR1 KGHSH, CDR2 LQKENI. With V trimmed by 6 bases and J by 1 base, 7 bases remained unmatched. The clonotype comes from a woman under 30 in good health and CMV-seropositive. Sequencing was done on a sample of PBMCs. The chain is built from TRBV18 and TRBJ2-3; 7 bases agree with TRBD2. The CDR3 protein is CASSSQRGGTDTQYF. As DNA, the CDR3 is TGTGCCAGCTCGAGCCAACGGGGGGGCACAGATACGCAGTATTTT.